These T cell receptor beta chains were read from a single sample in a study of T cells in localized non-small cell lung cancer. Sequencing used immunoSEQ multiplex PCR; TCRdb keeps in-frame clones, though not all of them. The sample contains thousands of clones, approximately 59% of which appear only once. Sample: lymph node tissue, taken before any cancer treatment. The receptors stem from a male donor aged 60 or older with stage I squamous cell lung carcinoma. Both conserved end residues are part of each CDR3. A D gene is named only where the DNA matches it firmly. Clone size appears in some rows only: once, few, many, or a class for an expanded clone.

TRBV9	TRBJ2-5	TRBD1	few	TGTGCCAGCAGCGGGGACAGGGAGGAGACCCAGTACTTC	CASSGDREETQYF
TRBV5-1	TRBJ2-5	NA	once	TGCGCCAGCAGCCTCCAGATCCCCCAAGAGACCCAGTACTTC	CASSLQIPQETQYF
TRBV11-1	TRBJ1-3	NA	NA	TGTGCCAGCAGCTTTTGGACCGGAGGAAACACCATATATTTT	CASSFWTGGNTIYF
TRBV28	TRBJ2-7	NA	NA	TGTGCCAGCGGAAGGGGTTCCTACGAGCAGTACTTC	CASGRGSYEQYF
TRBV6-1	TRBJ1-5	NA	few	TGTGCCATCAGTGAAGCAGGGAGTAATCAGCCCCAGCATTTT	CAISEAGSNQPQHF
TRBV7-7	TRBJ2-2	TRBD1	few	TGTGCCAGCAGCTTGGGACAGGGAGGGACCGGAGAGCTGTTTTTT	CASSLGQGGTGELFF
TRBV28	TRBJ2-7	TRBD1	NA	TGTGCCAGCAGTTCCTCCACAGGGGCATCCTACGAGCAGTACTTC	CASSSSTGASYEQYF
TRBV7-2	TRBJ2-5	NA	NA	TGTGCCAGCAGCTTAGGTCCAGGGAAAGAGACCCAGTACTTC	CASSLGPGKETQYF
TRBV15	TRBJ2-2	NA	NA	TGTGCCACCAGCAGAGAACTAGCGAACACCGGGGAGCTGTTTTTT	CATSRELANTGELFF
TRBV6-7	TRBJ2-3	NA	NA	TGTGCCAGCAGTTACTCTACGGACTCAAGAGATACGCAGTATTTT	CASSYSTDSRDTQYF
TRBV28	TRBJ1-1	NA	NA	TGTGCCAGCAGTGTCGCAGTCCCCACTGAAGCTTTCTTT	CASSVAVPTEAFF
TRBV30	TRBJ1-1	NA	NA	TGTGCCTGGAGTGTACGGAGGAACACTGAAGCTTTCTTT	CAWSVRRNTEAFF
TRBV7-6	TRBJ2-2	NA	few	TGTGCCAGCAGCCCGGGACTTTCTTCCGGGGAGCTGTTTTTT	CASSPGLSSGELFF
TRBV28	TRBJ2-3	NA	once	TGTGCCAGCAGTTTAAGCGGGCCGTCGCGGTTGGATACGCAGTATTTT	CASSLSGPSRLDTQYF
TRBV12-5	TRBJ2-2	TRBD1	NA	TGTGCTAGTGGTCTGGGACAGGAGAGGACCGGGGAGCTGTTTTTT	CASGLGQERTGELFF
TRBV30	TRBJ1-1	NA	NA	TGTGCCTGGAGTGCATCCGGGGCGACTTTCTTT	CAWSASGATFF
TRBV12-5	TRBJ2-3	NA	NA	TGTGCTAGTGGTTTGGAGAGTACGCAGTATTTT	CASGLESTQYF
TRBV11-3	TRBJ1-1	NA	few	TGTGCCAGCAGCTTCGAACAGATGAACACTGAAGCTTTCTTT	CASSFEQMNTEAFF
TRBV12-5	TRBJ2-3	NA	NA	TGTGCCAGCAAAGGAGGTACAGATACGCAGTATTTT	CASKGGTDTQYF
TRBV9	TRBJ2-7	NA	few	TGTGCCAGCAGCGTAGTTTCGGAGAGCGAGCAGTACTTC	CASSVVSESEQYF
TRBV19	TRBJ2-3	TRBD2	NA	TGTGCCAGTAGTCTTAGCGGGAGCACAGATACGCAGTATTTT	CASSLSGSTDTQYF
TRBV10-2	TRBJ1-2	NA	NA	TGCGCCAGCAGTGAGTCGAGGGCAAACTATGGCTACACCTTC	CASSESRANYGYTF
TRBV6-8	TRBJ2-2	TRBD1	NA	TGTGCCAGCAGTGTGGAAGGGGGCTACACCGGGGAGCTGTTTTTT	CASSVEGGYTGELFF
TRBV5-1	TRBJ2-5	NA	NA	TGCGCCAGCAGCTTGGCGGGACGGCGGGTGGAGACCCAGTACTTC	CASSLAGRRVETQYF
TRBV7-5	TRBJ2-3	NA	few	TGTGCCAGCAGCTTCCCTGGGGTAGCGGGAGTAGCGGATACGCAGTATTTT	CASSFPGVAGVADTQYF
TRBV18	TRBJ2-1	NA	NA	TGTGCCAGCTCACTACGAGCCGACTCCTACAATGAGCAGTTCTTC	CASSLRADSYNEQFF
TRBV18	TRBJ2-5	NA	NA	TGTGCCAGCTCACCCCTAGGCGAGGAGACCCAGTACTTC	CASSPLGEETQYF
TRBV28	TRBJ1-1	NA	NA	TGTGCCAGCAGTAGGACCATGAACACTGAAGCTTTCTTT	CASSRTMNTEAFF
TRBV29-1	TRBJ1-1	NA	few	TGCAGCGGGGTGGGTCTGAACACTGAAGCTTTCTTT	CSGVGLNTEAFF
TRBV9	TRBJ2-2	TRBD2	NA	TGTGCCAGCAGCGCCGGACTAGCGGGATTGTCGGGGGAGCTGTTTTTT	CASSAGLAGLSGELFF
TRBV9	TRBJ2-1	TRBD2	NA	TGTGCCAGCAGTGGACTAGCGGGAGTGGGTAGGGAGCAGTTCTTC	CASSGLAGVGREQFF
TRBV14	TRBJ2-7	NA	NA	TGTGCCAGCAGCCAAGCCACCTTCGGCGAGCAGTACTTC	CASSQATFGEQYF
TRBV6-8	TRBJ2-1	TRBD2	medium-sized	TGTGCCAGCAGTTACTCCCCGGGGGGTGAGCAGTTCTTC	CASSYSPGGEQFF
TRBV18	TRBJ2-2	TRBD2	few	TGTGCCAGCTCAAAACTGACTAGCAGGAACACCGGGGAGCTGTTTTTT	CASSKLTSRNTGELFF
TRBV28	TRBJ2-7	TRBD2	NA	TGTGCCAGCAGACGAAGGAATAAGACTAGCGGGAGGGCCGGGTACGAGCAGTACTTC	CASRRRNKTSGRAGYEQYF
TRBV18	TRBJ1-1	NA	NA	TGTGCCAGCTCACTCTCGGGGAACACTGAAGCTTTCTTT	CASSLSGNTEAFF
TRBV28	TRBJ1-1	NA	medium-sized	TGTGCCACCTCGACAGGTTCGGTTGAAGCTTTCTTT	CATSTGSVEAFF
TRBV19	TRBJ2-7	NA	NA	TGTGCCAGTAGTAAACAGGGACCCATGACCGAGCAGTACTTC	CASSKQGPMTEQYF
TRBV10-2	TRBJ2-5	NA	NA	TGCGCCAGCAACTTAGGCATTCAAGAGACCCAGTACTTC	CASNLGIQETQYF
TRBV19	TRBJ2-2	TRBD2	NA	TGTGCCAGTAGCCGGACTAGTTGGGGTAGGGGCGGGGAGCTGTTTTTT	CASSRTSWGRGGELFF
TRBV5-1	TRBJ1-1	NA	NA	TGCGCCAGCAAGGGGTCGGGGAATTCTAACACTGAAGCTTTCTTT	CASKGSGNSNTEAFF